The next 21 T cell receptor beta chains were all read from a single sample in a study of OX40 agonist ivuxolimab in advanced cancers. TCRdb keeps only in-frame clones here, not all; method: immunoSEQ multiplex PCR. The table includes about 22,000 clones, 84% detected once. Sequenced here: CD4+ or CD8+ T cells sorted from blood, sampled in a trial of the OX40 agonist ivuxolimab. These receptors originate from an adult with an advanced solid tumor such as melanoma, head and neck, liver or kidney cancer.

The chain employs TRBV6-5 and TRBJ1-2, with a possible D match to TRBD1 (5 bases). Germline CDR1 reads MNHEY; CDR2 reads SVGAGI. V was trimmed by 0 bases and J by 6 bases, leaving 14 bases between them. The CDR3 length is 15 residues. The CDR3 DNA sequence: TGTGCCAGCAGTTACTCCACCGGGACCTACGATGGCTACACCTTC. It translates to CASSYSTGTYDGYTF.

This clone showed up just once. The CDR3 sequence: CASSVPMGRMETQYF. The CDR3 DNA reads TGTGCCAGCAGCGTCCCGATGGGGAGGATGGAGACCCAGTACTTC. V is TRBV5-6 and J is TRBJ2-5, with D possibly TRBD2 on 6 matching bases. The CDR3 runs 15 residues. With 4 bases removed from V and 5 bases from J, the gap between germline ends came to 18 bases. The germline gives CDR1 SGHDT, CDR2 YYEEEE. The whole variable domain, filled in from reference TRBV5-6 and TRBJ2-5, reads DAGVTQSPTHLIKTRGQQVTLRCSPKSGHDTVSWYQQALGQGPQFIFQYYEEEERQRGNFPDRFSGHQFPNYSSELNVNALLLGDSALYLCASSVPMGRMETQYFGPGTRLLVL.

This chain links TRBV2 with TRBJ1-2, with 9 nucleotides matching TRBD1. The ends lost 6 bases at V and 8 bases at J; junction bases unmatched: 7. Germline assignment: CDR1 SNHLY and CDR2 FYNNEI. There are 13 residues in the CDR3. DNA for the CDR3: TGTGCCAGCAGCTCCGGGACAGGGCACGGCTACACCTTC. Amino acids: CASSSGTGHGYTF.

The chain links TRBV6-1 to TRBJ1-2; D may be TRBD1 (6 bases). The V end was cut by 7 bases, the J end by 7 bases, with 22 bases between. Germline CDR1 is MNHNS and CDR2 is SASEGT. This CDR3 comprises 15 residues. In DNA form, the CDR3 reads TGTGCCAGCACTAACACAGGGCGCCGGGTGCGTGGCTACACCTTC. Its protein is CASTNTGRRVRGYTF.

The J gene is TRBJ1-5, the V gene TRBV29-1, with D uncertain. The V end was cut by 3 bases, the J end by 2 bases, with 14 bases between. Germline-derived CDR1 and CDR2 are SQVTM and ANQGSEA. The CDR3 has 15 amino acids. CDR3 protein: CSVELPGGGNQPQHF. The CDR3 DNA reads as TGCAGCGTTGAGCTTCCCGGTGGGGGCAATCAGCCCCAGCATTTT.

This clone was counted a few times. The chain carries TRBV16 and TRBJ2-7; D gene ambiguous. CDR3 length equals 13 residues. V was cut by 0 bases and J by 3 bases, with 6 bases left in between. The germline CDR1 and CDR2 sequences are KGHSY and FQNENV. CDR3 region: CASSQSSVYEQYF. In DNA form, the CDR3 reads TGTGCCAGCAGCCAATCAAGTGTCTACGAGCAGTACTTC.

V and J are TRBV5-1 and TRBJ2-1, with 12 bases aligning to TRBD2. Trimming at V came to 4 bases and at J to 1 base, leaving 9 bases not matched to a gene. This CDR3 region has 18 residues. Germline V gene data show CDR1 as SGHRS and CDR2 as YFSETQ. Here the CDR3 DNA reads TGCGCCAGCAGCCTGGGACTAGCGGGTCTTGGGTCCTACAATGAGCAGTTCTTC. Translated: CASSLGLAGLGSYNEQFF.

CDR3 nucleotide sequence: TGTGCCAGCAGCTTGGCCGGGACAGGGCTAGGACTACCCTTGACCAATGAGCAGTTCTTC. This sequence encodes CASSLAGTGLGLPLTNEQFF. V and J are TRBV5-5 and TRBJ2-1; 9 nucleotides match TRBD1. This CDR3 comprises 20 residues. Trimming removed 0 bases from V and 6 bases from J; junction bases left unmatched: 19. Germline CDR1 SGHKS, CDR2 YYEKEE (reference sequence).

This chain links TRBV28 with TRBJ1-4; no reliable D call. Germline CDR1 MDHEN, CDR2 SYDVKM. V was trimmed by 2 bases and J by 10 bases, leaving 41 bases between them. The CDR3 runs 23 residues. The CDR3: CASSLITYETGRSNGPHRGKLFF. CDR3 nucleotides: TGTGCCAGCAGTTTAATAACCTACGAAACGGGCCGGTCCAATGGGCCGCACCGTGGAAAACTGTTTTTT.

With regard to this clone: Other DNA sequences in the sample encode the same CDR3. The genes are TRBV5-6 and TRBJ1-4; D might be TRBD1 (6 bases). Trimming removed 2 bases from V and 4 bases from J, with 9 bases in between. The CDR3 has 14 residues. Germline loops: CDR1 SGHDT, CDR2 YYEEEE. The CDR3 nucleotides read TGTGCCAGCAGCTTAGGACAGCTTAATGAAAAACTGTTTTTT. This gives the protein CASSLGQLNEKLFF.

The chain joins TRBV7-2 to TRBJ2-5, with 11 bases lining up with TRBD2. Germline assignment: CDR1 SGHTA and CDR2 FQGNSA. Trimming at V came to 5 bases and at J to 1 base, leaving 3 bases not matched to a gene. CDR3 length: 15 amino acids. This chain's CDR3 is CASSVTSGIQETQYF. The CDR3 nucleotides read TGTGCCAGCAGCGTGACTAGCGGGATCCAAGAGACCCAGTACTTC. The complete variable domain, with remaining parts taken from reference TRBV7-2 and TRBJ2-5, reads GAGVSQSPSNKVTEKGKDVELRCDPISGHTALYWYRQSLGQGLEFLIYFQGNSAPDKSGLPSDRFSAERTGGSVSTLTIQRTQQEDSAVYLCASSVTSGIQETQYFGPGTRLLVL.

This clone was detected ten times or more. The chain's CDR3 is CASSSRDNGYTF. As DNA, the CDR3 is TGTGCCAGCAGCAGCCGGGACAATGGCTACACCTTC. J is TRBJ1-2 and V is TRBV7-8; tentative D call: TRBD1 (6 bases). The CDR3 sequence is 12 residues long. The V end was cut by 5 bases, the J end by 6 bases, with 10 bases between. CDR1 is SGHVS, CDR2 FQNEAQ, per germline.

V is TRBV27 and J is TRBJ1-2, with D perhaps matching TRBD1 (5 bases). The CDR3 is 16 residues long. Germline-derived CDR1 and CDR2 are MNHEY and SMNVEV (reference sequence). V shed 3 bases and J shed 5 bases, with 19 bases lying between them. CDR3: CASSFRIGGVKYGYTF. The DNA of the CDR3 is TGTGCCAGCAGTTTTCGGATCGGGGGGGTAAAATATGGCTACACCTTC.

The chain uses TRBV27 and TRBJ1-1, with a weak D call TRBD1 (6 bases). Trimming took 0 bases from V and 0 from J, leaving 8 bases between them. The V gene's germline CDR1 is MNHEY and CDR2 SMNVEV (reference sequence). This CDR3 has 15 residues. The CDR3 sequence is CASSLSGGLNTEAFF. The CDR3 DNA sequence: TGTGCCAGCAGTTTATCGGGGGGCTTGAACACTGAAGCTTTCTTT.

The CDR3 spells CASSPQPPPNTEAFF. The CDR3 bases are TGTGCCAGCTCACCACAACCGCCCCCGAACACTGAAGCTTTCTTT. The chain employs TRBV18 and TRBJ1-1; D gene uncertain. Deletions cut 1 base from V and 1 base from J, with 10 bases between. The CDR3 is 15 residues long. Germline V gene data show CDR1 as KGHSH and CDR2 as LQKENI.

This rearrangement joins TRBV4-1 to TRBJ1-1; D possibly corresponds to TRBD1 (6 bases). There are 15 residues in the CDR3. The V end lost 0 bases, the J end lost 0 bases, and 8 bases lay between the germline ends. Germline V gene lookup returns CDR1 MGHRA and CDR2 YSYEKL. For the CDR3, the DNA is TGCGCCAGCAGCCAAGAGACAGGCCTGAACACTGAAGCTTTCTTT. Protein sequence: CASSQETGLNTEAFF.

The V and J genes are TRBV6-4 and TRBJ2-1, with TRBD2 as a possible D gene (5 bases). CDR1 and CDR2 from the germline V gene are MRHNA and SNTAGT. The V end lost 3 bases, the J end lost 7 bases, and 19 bases lay between the germline ends. This CDR3 spans 16 amino acids. This chain's CDR3 is CASSESGWVPGNEQFF. CDR3 nucleotide sequence: TGTGCCAGCAGTGAGTCCGGTTGGGTTCCGGGGAATGAGCAGTTCTTC.

The chain links TRBV18 to TRBJ2-5; tentatively, D is TRBD1 (6 bases). The CDR3 has 14 residues. The germline CDR1 and CDR2 sequences are KGHSH and LQKENI. V gave up 6 bases and J gave up 0 bases, with 11 bases separating them. The CDR3 DNA reads as TGTGCCAGCTCGCGCCGGGACAACCAAGAGACCCAGTACTTC. It specifies CASSRRDNQETQYF.

This clone was seen once. V gene TRBV19 combines with J gene TRBJ1-4; no reliable D call. V was shortened by 3 bases and J by 0 bases, with 8 bases between the two germline ends. The length of the CDR3 is 15 residues. Germline V CDR1 and CDR2: LNHDA, SQIVND (reference sequence). CDR3 loop: CASSIETTTNEKLFF. The CDR3 DNA reads TGTGCCAGTAGTATTGAGACAACAACTAATGAAAAACTGTTTTTT.

This chain's CDR3 is CASSIADYYNEQFF. For the CDR3, the DNA is TGTGCCAGTAGTATAGCGGACTACTACAATGAGCAGTTCTTC. The V gene is TRBV19, the J gene TRBJ2-1; possibly TRBD2 for D (6 bases). V lost 1 base and J lost 3, with 7 bases in between. Germline CDR1 LNHDA, CDR2 SQIVND (reference sequence). CDR3 size: 14 residues.

The chain joins TRBV6-1 to TRBJ2-7, with D perhaps TRBD1 (6 bases). The CDR3 contains 15 residues. Between the trimmed V and J ends, which lost 8 bases and 3 bases, there was a span of 20 bases. The V gene's germline CDR1 is MNHNS and CDR2 SASEGT. In DNA form, the CDR3 reads TGTGCCAGCGTACATCCAGGGGCACTTTACTACGAGCAGTACTTC. Translating it yields CASVHPGALYYEQYF.